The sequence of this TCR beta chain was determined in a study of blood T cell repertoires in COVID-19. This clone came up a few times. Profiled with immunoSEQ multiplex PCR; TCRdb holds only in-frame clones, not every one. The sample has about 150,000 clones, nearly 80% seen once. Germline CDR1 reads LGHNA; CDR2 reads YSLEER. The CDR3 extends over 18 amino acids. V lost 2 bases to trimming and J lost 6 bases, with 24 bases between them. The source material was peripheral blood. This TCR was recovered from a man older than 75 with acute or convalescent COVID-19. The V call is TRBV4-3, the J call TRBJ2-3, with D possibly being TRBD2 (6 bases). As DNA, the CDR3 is TGCGCCAGCAGCCAAAATGTTGGTAGTACTAGCCCCCCCGATACGCAGTATTTT. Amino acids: CASSQNVGSTSPPDTQYF.